These 25 T cell receptor beta chains came from one sample sequenced in a study of OX40 agonist ivuxolimab in advanced cancers. Using immunoSEQ multiplex PCR, the repertoire was profiled, and TCRdb retains in-frame clones only, with some absent. This sample carries about 110,000 clones, 85% to 95% of them seen once, and the ten largest clones take roughly 0.61%. The sample in question was CD4+ or CD8+ T cells sorted from blood, obtained in a trial of the OX40 agonist ivuxolimab. Source of these receptors: an adult with an advanced solid tumor such as melanoma, head and neck, liver or kidney cancer.

This clone was observed once. V usage is TRBV6-5 and J usage is TRBJ1-1; D gene unclear. The CDR3 totals 15 residues. V lost 7 bases and J 2 bases, leaving 17 bases between the germline ends. Looked up from germline, CDR1 is MNHEY and CDR2 is SVGAGI. The CDR3 region has the DNA TGTGCCAGCAATACAATGGCGGGGAAAAACACTGAAGCTTTCTTT. Translation: CASNTMAGKNTEAFF.

The V gene is TRBV7-3, the J gene TRBJ2-7, with D possibly being TRBD1 (6 bases). This CDR3 contains 13 residues. V was trimmed by 5 bases and J by 6 bases, leaving 14 bases between them. CDR1 is SGHTA, CDR2 FQGTGA, per germline. The CDR3 sequence is CASSGPGTPEQYF. CDR3 nucleotides: TGTGCCAGCAGCGGCCCCGGGACACCCGAGCAGTACTTC.

The gene calls are TRBV6-1 and TRBJ2-2, with 7 bases matching TRBD1. V gave up 3 bases and J gave up 5 bases; unmatched junction bases: 6. The germline V gene encodes CDR1 MNHNS and CDR2 SASEGT. The CDR3 has 15 amino acids. The CDR3 spells CASSETGTVTGELFF. CDR3 bases: TGTGCCAGCAGTGAGACCGGGACAGTGACCGGGGAGCTGTTTTTT.

Regarding this clone: A read error may produce the germline difference seen at one junction end. This chain connects TRBV9 to TRBJ1-2; 7 positions match TRBD1. The germline V gene has CDR1 SGDLS and CDR2 YYNGEE. The CDR3 runs to 15 residues. The CDR3: CAGSRTGTATYGYTF. CDR3 nucleotides: TGTGCCGGCAGCCGAACCGGGACAGCCACCTATGGCTACACCTTC.

In this sample, this clone turned up once. For the CDR3, the DNA is TGTGCCAGCAGCTTGGATGACAGGGGGAGGAACACTGAAGCTTTCTTT. Amino acids: CASSLDDRGRNTEAFF. This sequence joins TRBV5-5 and TRBJ1-1, with TRBD1 matching over 9 bases. V lost 0 bases and J lost 1; bases outside the gene matches: 4. CDR3 length: 16 amino acids. CDR1 SGHKS and CDR2 YYEKEE come from the germline V gene (reference sequence).

This clone showed up just a few times. The CDR3, as DNA: TGTGCCAGCAGCCTACTAGGGGTCCGGTTCTTC. Amino acids: CASSLLGVRFF. The rearrangement uses TRBV14 and TRBJ2-1, with D tentatively TRBD1 or TRBD2 (5 bases each). From germline, CDR1 is SGHDN and CDR2 FVKESK. V was cut by 4 bases and J by 15 bases, with 13 bases left in between. This CDR3 region has 11 residues.

J is TRBJ2-7 and V is TRBV5-5, with 7 bases aligning to TRBD1. V lost 4 bases, J lost 3 bases, and 16 bases stayed unmatched. CDR3 length equals 17 residues. Germline V gene sequence: CDR1 SGHKS, CDR2 YYEKEE (reference sequence). CDR3 residues: CASSTLDRPLEYYEQYF. For the CDR3, the DNA is TGTGCCAGCAGCACCCTGGACAGGCCTCTGGAATACTACGAGCAGTACTTC.

The V gene is TRBV15, the J gene TRBJ2-7; D not certain. V was cut by 0 bases and J by 4 bases, with 13 bases left in between. The CDR3 contains 15 residues. Germline V gene lookup returns CDR1 LNHNV and CDR2 YYDKDF (reference sequence). CDR3 sequence: CATSREGAGAYEQYF. Here the CDR3 DNA reads TGTGCCACCAGCAGAGAAGGTGCAGGAGCTTACGAGCAGTACTTC.

The chain carries TRBV18 and TRBJ2-1; D is perhaps TRBD1 (5 bases). The germline V gene encodes CDR1 KGHSH and CDR2 LQKENI. This CDR3 spans 15 amino acids. The ends were cut back, 6 bases at V and 7 bases at J, with 19 bases in the middle. The CDR3 nucleotides are TGTGCCAGCTCCCCATTAGGCAGCCCAGGGAATGAGCAGTTCTTC. This sequence encodes CASSPLGSPGNEQFF.

The gene calls are TRBV5-1 and TRBJ1-5; D not resolved. The V end was cut by 0 bases, the J end by 0 bases, with 7 bases between. Germline values: CDR1 SGHRS, CDR2 YFSETQ. The CDR3 covers 15 residues. The CDR3 DNA reads TGCGCCAGCAGCTTGGATGGGATTAGCAATCAGCCCCAGCATTTT. It specifies CASSLDGISNQPQHF.

The genes are TRBV5-1 and TRBJ2-5, with D perhaps TRBD1 (5 bases). There are 14 residues in the CDR3. The germline V and J ends were trimmed by 1 base and 5 bases, with 12 bases remaining between them. The germline V gene has CDR1 SGHRS and CDR2 YFSETQ. The CDR3 nucleotides are TGCGCCAGCAGCTTGCAGGCAGGGCGCGAGACCCAGTACTTC. Amino acids: CASSLQAGRETQYF.

This chain uses TRBV5-5 with TRBJ1-5, with 9 bases matching TRBD1. From germline, CDR1 is SGHKS and CDR2 YYEKEE (reference sequence). The CDR3 totals 18 residues. J was trimmed by 0 bases and V by 1 base; bases with no gene match: 8. The CDR3 is CASSLWDRETYSNQPQHF. The DNA for the CDR3 is TGTGCCAGCAGCTTGTGGGACAGGGAAACTTATAGCAATCAGCCCCAGCATTTT.

The CDR3 region is CACNVGDRGYSGANVLTF. The CDR3 nucleotides read TGTGCCTGCAATGTAGGGGACAGGGGTTACTCTGGGGCCAACGTCCTGACTTTC. The V and J genes are TRBV30 and TRBJ2-6; 10 bases are a match to TRBD1. CDR1 is GTSNPN and CDR2 is SVGIG in the germline V gene (reference sequence). The CDR3 loop spans 18 amino acids. Unmatched junction bases numbered 11, after V lost 6 bases and J lost 0 bases.

The V gene is TRBV18, the J gene TRBJ1-1; possible D gene TRBD1, 6 bases. The germline gives CDR1 KGHSH, CDR2 LQKENI. With 3 bases removed from V and 6 bases from J, the gap between germline ends came to 11 bases. The CDR3 covers 13 residues. CDR3 region: CASSPDGTPEAFF. The CDR3 DNA is TGTGCCAGCTCACCGGATGGGACACCTGAAGCTTTCTTT.

The chain has TRBV7-9 and TRBJ1-2; 8 nucleotides match TRBD1. The CDR3 spans 14 residues. Per the germline V gene, CDR1 is SEHNR and CDR2 is FQNEAQ (reference sequence). Trimming cost V 5 bases and J 7 bases; bases outside gene matches: 9. CDR3 protein: CASSRGQGGSGYTF. The DNA of the CDR3 is TGTGCCAGCAGCCGAGGACAGGGTGGTTCTGGCTACACCTTC.

The sample holds a few counts of this clone. CDR3 protein: CASSPGTAEQYF. Written as DNA, the CDR3 is TGTGCCAGCAGCCCCGGGACAGCCGAGCAGTACTTC. The V and J genes are TRBV7-9 and TRBJ2-7; 7 bases agree with TRBD1. V was clipped by 5 bases and J by 6 bases; unmatched bases: 4. There are 12 residues in the CDR3. In germline, CDR1 is SEHNR, CDR2 FQNEAQ (reference sequence).

This chain links TRBV7-9 with TRBJ1-4, with TRBD1 matching over 10 bases. CDR1 and CDR2 (germline): SEHNR, FQNEAQ (reference sequence). The CDR3 runs to 14 residues. Trimming cost V 8 bases and J 6 bases; bases outside gene matches: 6. In DNA, the CDR3 is TGTGCCAGCGCCCTAGGGACAGGGGATGAAAAACTGTTTTTT. Translating it yields CASALGTGDEKLFF.

The chain carries TRBV11-3 and TRBJ2-3, with 13 nucleotides matching TRBD2. CDR1 and CDR2 (germline): SGHNT, YENEEA. This CDR3 has 16 amino acids. Losses at the gene ends were 5 bases for V and 6 bases for J; bases not matched to a gene: 8. CDR3 nucleotides: TGTGCCAGCAGCCCAGGACTAGCGGGGGCAAGGGATACGCAGTATTTT. This encodes CASSPGLAGARDTQYF. The variable domain in full, completed from reference TRBV11-3 and TRBJ2-3, reads EAGVVQSPRYKIIEKKQPVAFWCNPISGHNTLYWYLQNLGQGPELLIRYENEEAVDDSQLPKDRFSAERLKGVDSTLKIQPAELGDSAVYLCASSPGLAGARDTQYFGPGTRLTVL.

The chain employs TRBV30 and TRBJ2-5; D is unresolved. The CDR3 consists of 12 residues. V was pared by 0 bases and J by 7 bases, with 9 bases between. The germline V gene has CDR1 GTSNPN and CDR2 SVGIG (reference sequence). The CDR3 protein is CAWSVGRGTQYF. The CDR3 coding sequence is TGTGCCTGGAGTGTAGGGCGTGGGACCCAGTACTTC.

The V call is TRBV19, the J call TRBJ2-2, with D unclear. V was pared by 7 bases and J by 6 bases, with 21 bases between. The CDR3 is 16 residues long. CDR1 and CDR2 from the germline V gene are LNHDA and SQIVND (reference sequence). CDR3 nucleotide sequence: TGTGCCAGTACAGACAACGGGCGGCGCAGATCCGGGGAGCTGTTTTTT. Translation: CASTDNGRRRSGELFF.

DNA for the CDR3: TGTGCCAGCAGTTATGGGGTACGTAATTCACCCCTCCACTTT. Translating gives CASSYGVRNSPLHF. V usage is TRBV6-6 and J usage is TRBJ1-6; D is uncertain. The CDR3 has 14 residues. Trimming took off 3 bases at V and 6 bases at J, with 9 bases between the two ends. Germline V CDR1 and CDR2: MNHNY, SVGAGI (reference sequence).

The CDR3 DNA follows: TGTGCCAGCGGACAGGGCCTACTCACAGATACGCAGTATTTT. It translates to CASGQGLLTDTQYF. The chain joins TRBV19 to TRBJ2-3; 8 nucleotides align to TRBD1. CDR3 length equals 14 residues. CDR1 and CDR2 (germline): LNHDA, SQIVND (reference sequence). The V gene end was trimmed by 9 bases and the J gene end by 2 bases; junction bases not matched to a gene: 7. Using reference TRBV19 and TRBJ2-3 for the parts outside the CDR3, the full variable domain is DGGITQSPKYLFRKEGQNVTLSCEQNLNHDAMYWYRQDPGQGLRLIYYSQIVNDFQKGDIAEGYSVSREKKESFPLTVTSAQKNPTAFYLCASGQGLLTDTQYFGPGTRLTVL.

This chain links TRBV5-1 with TRBJ1-1; 8 bases match TRBD1. V lost 0 bases and J lost 1; bases outside the gene matches: 2. CDR1 and CDR2 from the germline V gene are SGHRS and YFSETQ. The CDR3 contains 15 residues. The CDR3 bases are TGCGCCAGCAGCTTGGGGGACAGGCGGAACACTGAAGCTTTCTTT. Protein product: CASSLGDRRNTEAFF.

The chain couples TRBV18 to TRBJ2-7; D remains unclear. From germline, CDR1 is KGHSH and CDR2 LQKENI. The CDR3 covers 14 residues. Trimming removed 1 base at V and 1 base at J, with 8 bases between. As DNA, the CDR3 is TGTGCCAGCTCACCACGAGAACAGTCCTACGAGCAGTACTTC. It is translated as CASSPREQSYEQYF.

The CDR3 reads CASSLELTQETQYF. In nucleotides, the CDR3 is TGTGCCAGCAGCTTAGAGCTGACTCAAGAGACCCAGTACTTC. The chain carries TRBV11-1 and TRBJ2-5; D gene uncertain. The germline V and J ends were trimmed by 1 base and 2 bases, with 8 bases remaining between them. This CDR3 comprises 14 residues. Germline V lookup: CDR1 SGHAT, CDR2 FQDESV (reference sequence). The full variable domain, its missing parts supplied by reference TRBV11-1 and TRBJ2-5, is EAEVAQSPRYKITEKSQAVAFWCDPISGHATLYWYRQILGQGPELLVQFQDESVVDDSQLPKDRFSAERLKGVDSTLKIQPAELGDSAMYLCASSLELTQETQYFGPGTRLLVL.